Shown below are 10 T cell receptor beta chains from a single sample sequenced in a study of shared clonotypes between healthy human individuals. The protocol was immunoSEQ multiplex PCR, while the TCRdb copy is restricted to in-frame clones and leaves out a portion. Of around 79,000 clones listed, under 65% are singletons. Sequencing was done on a sample of memory CD8+ T cells sorted from blood. Subset given: CD45RO+ cells pooled with CCR7-negative TemRA cells. The receptors were gathered from a man under 40 in good health.

V usage is TRBV6-1 and J usage is TRBJ2-2; 8 bases align to TRBD1. V shed 10 bases, J shed 3 bases, and the junction held 1 base outside the gene matches. The length of the CDR3 is 12 residues. Germline V CDR1 and CDR2: MNHNS, SASEGT. The CDR3 nucleotides read TGTGCCAACAGGGGGGACACCGGGGAGCTGTTTTTT. Translated: CANRGDTGELFF.

The V gene is TRBV28, the J gene TRBJ1-1; D ambiguous. The CDR3 is 12 residues long. Germline lookup yields CDR1 MDHEN and CDR2 SYDVKM. Trimming pared 0 bases from V and 10 bases from J, leaving 9 bases between. CDR3 nucleotide sequence: TGTGCCAGCAGTTTATGGGCATCTTTAGCTTTCTTT. Translation gives CASSLWASLAFF.

The CDR3 sequence: CASSSLGRPPTDTQYF. DNA for the CDR3: TGTGCCAGCAGCTCCCTGGGGAGGCCCCCCACAGATACGCAGTATTTT. The chain combines TRBV7-9 with TRBJ2-3; tentatively, D is TRBD2 (6 bases). Germline CDR1 reads SEHNR; CDR2 reads FQNEAQ (reference sequence). V was trimmed by 4 bases and J by 2 bases, leaving 16 bases between them. The CDR3 length is 16 residues.

V gene TRBV19 combines with J gene TRBJ1-5; maybe TRBD1 (6 bases). The CDR3 length is 15 residues. Trimming removed 7 bases from V and 1 base from J, with 14 bases in between. Germline values: CDR1 LNHDA, CDR2 SQIVND (reference sequence). CDR3 in DNA: TGTGCCAGTACCGCCGGAAGGGGGAGCAATCAGCCCCAGCATTTT. The encoded protein is CASTAGRGSNQPQHF.

V usage is TRBV7-2 and J usage is TRBJ2-2; D is unclear. The CDR3 has 15 residues. Deletions cut 5 bases from V and 0 bases from J, with 10 bases between. In germline, CDR1 is SGHTA, CDR2 FQGNSA. This CDR3 is CASSRLGANTGELFF. CDR3 bases: TGTGCCAGCAGCCGCCTGGGCGCGAACACCGGGGAGCTGTTTTTT. Together with reference TRBV7-2 and TRBJ2-2, the CDR3 gives the full variable domain: GAGVSQSPSNKVTEKGKDVELRCDPISGHTALYWYRQSLGQGLEFLIYFQGNSAPDKSGLPSDRFSAERTGGSVSTLTIQRTQQEDSAVYLCASSRLGANTGELFFGEGSRLTVL.

The chain combines TRBV11-3 with TRBJ2-2; TRBD1 is a possible D gene (6 bases). Trimming removed 4 bases from V and 6 bases from J, with 9 bases in between. This CDR3 comprises 13 residues. Looked up from germline, CDR1 is SGHNT and CDR2 is YENEEA. CDR3 coding DNA: TGTGCCAGCAGCTACAGGGATCCCGGGGAGCTGTTTTTT. As protein: CASSYRDPGELFF.

V usage is TRBV28 and J usage is TRBJ2-7; TRBD1 aligns across 9 bases. The J segment lost 3 bases and the V segment lost 5 bases, leaving 11 bases of the junction unmatched. This CDR3 has 16 amino acids. From germline, CDR1 is MDHEN and CDR2 SYDVKM. CDR3 protein: CASSLLGTGLYYEQYF. The CDR3 nucleotides read TGTGCCAGCAGTCTCCTGGGGACAGGGCTCTACTACGAGCAGTACTTC.

This clone was found many times. The sample holds other DNA sequences that translate to the same CDR3. This chain links TRBV9 with TRBJ2-7; 8 bases map to TRBD1. The germline gives CDR1 SGDLS, CDR2 YYNGEE. With V trimmed by 2 bases and J by 3 bases, 4 bases remained unmatched. This CDR3 comprises 14 residues. DNA of the CDR3: TGTGCCAGCAGCGTCGGAGGACAGGGCTACGAGCAGTACTTC. This gives the protein CASSVGGQGYEQYF.

This chain links TRBV5-6 with TRBJ1-2; tentatively, D is TRBD1 (5 bases). This CDR3 is 16 amino acids long. Germline loops: CDR1 SGHDT, CDR2 YYEEEE. Trimming shortened V by 2 bases and J by 1 base, and 15 bases separated the two germline ends. CDR3 sequence (DNA): TGTGCCAGCAGCTTATTGTCGGGGCCTTATAACTATGGCTACACCTTC. The encoded protein is CASSLLSGPYNYGYTF.

The J gene is TRBJ2-2, the V gene TRBV25-1; 7 bases are a match to TRBD1. Germline V gene data show CDR1 as MGHDK and CDR2 as SYGVNS. V shed 6 bases and J 7 bases; nucleotides not matched to a gene: 11. The CDR3 is 15 amino acids. The CDR3 loop reads CASSHRQGDRGELFF. Here the CDR3 DNA reads TGTGCCAGCAGCCACAGACAGGGAGATCGCGGGGAGCTGTTTTTT.